This TCR beta chain was recovered during a study of OX40 agonist ivuxolimab in advanced cancers. In the study overall: Ivuxolimab was a fully human IgG2 agonistic monoclonal antibody targeting the costimulatory receptor OX40 (CD134). Three dose-escalation patients achieved partial responses, one with hepatocellular carcinoma and two with cutaneous melanoma. Of the 50 or so patients in dose escalation, 19 had hepatocellular carcinoma, some 15 had melanoma, 9 had renal cell carcinoma and 9 had head and neck cancer. The monotherapy dose-escalation portion (N of about 49 patients) of the phase I ivuxolimab trial is reported in the paper. The point of sequencing TCRbeta in the periphery was to test whether ivuxolimab changed TCR sequence diversity and drove clonal T-cell expansion. Intravenous ivuxolimab was administered to patients every 2 weeks at six dose levels: 0.01, 0.1, 0.3, 1.5, 3 and 10 mg/kg. Patients were allowed to have had prior anti-PD-1, anti-PD-L1 or anti-CTLA-4 therapy, and about 40% of the dose-escalation patients had been treated with checkpoint inhibitors. In the dose-escalation cohort, more than 80% of patients were male, and the mean age was 60 years with a range of about 20 to 80. Overall study results and their limits: The antigen specificity of the peripheral T cells that underwent clonal expansion was not determined. At doses from 0.1 to 3.0 mg/kg, clonal expansion was seen in both CD4+ and CD8+ blood T cells between baseline and week 6. After ivuxolimab, CD8+ T cells had more expanded clones than CD4+ T cells on average. Low levels of normalized T-cell clonal expansion were also seen in some patients who did not respond. In partial responders in the 0.1-3.0 mg/kg groups, normalized peripheral clonal expansion was found to be among the lowest, especially among CD8+ T cells.

V is cut by 3 bases and J by 11 bases, and the space between the germline ends is 13 bases. The germline V gene encodes CDR1 SGHTA and CDR2 FQGTGA. The CDR3 covers 12 residues, taking in both the cysteine and the phenylalanine. The sequence is cut down to CDR3 DNA, 36 bases in frame from base 1. This clone was detected only once. No cognate antigen has been identified for it. One base away there is no much larger clone; base qualities are not given. Genomic DNA was extracted from sorted cells for sequencing of the TCRbeta CDR3 region. TCRbeta CDR3 regions were sequenced using the immunoSEQ Assay. TCRdb took this table from immuneACCESS and kept in-frame rearrangements with V and J called. Such tables lack part of the clones; where checked against another copy, unresolved V genes explain under half of the gap, and the rest is unexplained. This sample comprises tens of thousands of clones, approximately 83% of them detected only once. The biggest ten clones account for roughly 1.2% of the sample.

Patients with autoimmune disease history or receiving systemic immunosuppression were excluded from the trial. Peripheral blood for TCR sequencing was collected from all dose cohorts at baseline, on cycle 4 day 1, and on cycle 7 day 1. Samples were obtained from an open-label, multicenter, first-in-human phase I dose-escalation trial of ivuxolimab. Adults with locally advanced or metastatic melanoma, renal cell, hepatocellular, or head and neck squamous cell carcinoma were enrolled in the trial. Before TCR sequencing, CD4+ and CD8+ T cells were separately sorted from peripheral blood. The source was CD4+ or CD8+ T cells sorted from blood, collected in a trial of the OX40 agonist ivuxolimab. This TCR came from an adult with an advanced solid tumor such as melanoma, head and neck, liver or kidney cancer. The sequence joins TRBV7-3 to TRBJ1-1; no D gene can be assigned with confidence. The DNA reads as follows: TGTGCCAGCAGCTTTACCCGGCATGAGGCTTTCTTT. This sequence encodes CASSFTRHEAFF.